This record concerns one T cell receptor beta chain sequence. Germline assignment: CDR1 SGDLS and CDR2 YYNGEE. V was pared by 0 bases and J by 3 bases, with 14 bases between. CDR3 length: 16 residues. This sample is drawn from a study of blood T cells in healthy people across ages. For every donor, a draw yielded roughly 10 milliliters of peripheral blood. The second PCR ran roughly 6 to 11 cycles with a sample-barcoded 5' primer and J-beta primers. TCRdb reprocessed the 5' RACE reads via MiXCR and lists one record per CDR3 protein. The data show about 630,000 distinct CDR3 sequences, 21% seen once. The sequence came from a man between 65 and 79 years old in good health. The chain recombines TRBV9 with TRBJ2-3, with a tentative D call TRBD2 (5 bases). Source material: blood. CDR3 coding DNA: TGTGCCAGCAGCGTAGCAAGCGCCCGAGGGACAGATACGCAGTATTTT. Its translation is CASSVASARGTDTQYF.